Listed below are T cell receptor beta chains from one sample, sequenced in a study of neoadjuvant anti-PD-1 for oral cavity cancer. The method was immunoSEQ multiplex PCR; TCRdb's version includes in-frame clones alone and lacks a portion of them. The sample holds around 70,000 clones, around 84% seen once. Sequenced here: PBMCs, sampled after nivolumab (anti-PD-1) treatment. The receptors here all came from a person aged 40 to 85 with oral cavity squamous cell carcinoma. The conserved cysteine and the conserved F or W are not part of the CDR3 here.

>TRBV30
AWSVLRAKNIQY
>TRBV6-8
ASRQLQGFEQYEQF
>TRBV5-4
ASSLPTSGPYEQY
>TRBV11-2
ASRLPATTGELF
>TRBV7-9
ASSLEPYEQY
>TRBV6-1
ASTLGHTSNQPQH
>TRBV27
ASSGGQGAFSGANVLT
>TRBV2
ASDRGGPYNEQF
>TRBV5-1
ASSPSRGTNEKLF
>TRBV7-9
ASSLEGIPGELF
>TRBV28
ASRPGLIGGEQY
>TRBV25-1
ATSAWTEFTEAF
>TRBV25-1
ARHGTGIQETQY
>TRBV6-5
ASSYSQGAYRELF
>TRBV6-5
ASSFRQSATNEKLF
>TRBV25-1
ASSDFRAGLLDTQY
>TRBV6-5
ASSGPGQGIYEQY
>TRBV5-1
ASSLGGASYEQY